One sample yielded the 10 T cell receptor beta chains listed below, sequenced in a study of vaccination and CD4 T cells after COVID-19. Treatment indicated: approximately nine-day PBMC culture with coronavirus spike peptide pools or control peptides (ViraFEST assay). The antigens of these receptors remain unknown. Once obtained from cultured CD4+ T cells, the DNA was sequenced using the Oncomine TCR Beta short-read assay. Using its own MiXCR run on the PCR reads, TCRdb lists one record per CDR3 protein. This repertoire shows roughly 24,000 distinct CDR3 sequences, roughly 40% found once; its top ten account for around 9.9%. Sequenced sample: CD4+ T cells from blood, cultured in vitro. The receptors come from a human donor who had recovered from COVID-19.

The chain combines TRBV28 with TRBJ2-4; D is uncertain. Germline assignment: CDR1 MDHEN and CDR2 SYDVKM. This CDR3 is 15 amino acids long. V was clipped by 4 bases and J by 5 bases, with 15 bases between them. CDR3 residues: CASSYFRAVENIQYF. The DNA for the CDR3 is TGTGCCAGCAGTTACTTCCGGGCCGTAGAAAACATTCAGTACTTC.

This clonotype was observed a few times. This chain joins TRBV6-1 and TRBJ2-7; D gene unclear. Between the trimmed V and J ends, which lost 6 bases and 4 bases, there was a span of 13 bases. The germline V gene encodes CDR1 MNHNS and CDR2 SASEGT. CDR3 size: 13 residues. The DNA of the CDR3 is TGTGCCAGCAGGCCCTTCGATAATTACGAGCAGTACTTC. This sequence encodes CASRPFDNYEQYF.

The rearrangement links TRBV5-1 to TRBJ2-3, with D unclear. Trimming removed 4 bases at V and 2 bases at J, with 14 bases between. From germline, CDR1 is SGHRS and CDR2 YFSETQ. The CDR3 is 15 amino acids. In DNA, the CDR3 is TGCGCCAGCAGCCTGGCGGTGCGAAACACAGATACGCAGTATTTT. Translating it yields CASSLAVRNTDTQYF.

This clonotype has only a few counts. V and J are TRBV27 and TRBJ1-2; a possible D gene is TRBD1 (6 bases). The CDR3 totals 15 residues. V was shortened by 3 bases and J by 5 bases, with 16 bases between the two germline ends. From germline, CDR1 is MNHEY and CDR2 SMNVEV (reference sequence). CDR3: CASSFNRDARYGYTF. The CDR3 nucleotides read TGTGCCAGCAGTTTCAACAGGGACGCGCGATATGGCTACACCTTC.

The chain uses TRBV2 and TRBJ2-3; the D gene is possibly TRBD2 (6 bases). With 7 bases removed from V and 2 bases from J, the gap between germline ends came to 13 bases. Germline lookup yields CDR1 SNHLY and CDR2 FYNNEI. This CDR3 has 14 residues. CDR3 sequence reads: CASTIRLVTDTQYF. The DNA of the CDR3 is TGTGCCAGCACCATCAGACTAGTCACAGATACGCAGTATTTT.

J is TRBJ2-7 and V is TRBV5-4; D is possibly TRBD1 or TRBD2 (6 bases each). V was trimmed by 3 bases and J by 0 bases, leaving 10 bases between them. CDR1 SGHNT and CDR2 YYREEE come from the germline V gene (reference sequence). CDR3 length: 14 residues. The CDR3 protein is CASSWWGASYEQYF. The CDR3 region has the DNA TGTGCCAGCAGCTGGTGGGGGGCCTCCTACGAGCAGTACTTC.

This chain joins TRBV6-2 or TRBV6-3 and TRBJ2-1; 8 bases are shared with TRBD2. V was clipped by 8 bases and J by 0 bases; unmatched bases: 6. Germline V gene lookup returns CDR1 MNHEY and CDR2 SVGEGT. The CDR3 totals 15 residues. CDR3 amino acids: CASSPTSGSYNEQFF. The CDR3 DNA sequence: TGTGCCAGCTCCCCAACTAGCGGCTCCTACAATGAGCAGTTCTTC.

The chain joins TRBV6-5 to TRBJ2-7; TRBD1 is a possible D gene (5 bases). V gave up 0 bases and J gave up 6 bases, with 24 bases separating them. The CDR3 spans 18 residues. Germline loops: CDR1 MNHEY, CDR2 SVGAGI. In nucleotides, the CDR3 is TGTGCCAGCAGTTACTCCGGCAGGGCAGCTAGTAATTCTGTCGAGCAGTACTTC. Translation: CASSYSGRAASNSVEQYF.

The chain combines TRBV7-9 with TRBJ1-5, with D possibly matching TRBD1 (5 bases). The V and J ends lost 5 bases and 2 bases respectively, with 7 bases between them. This CDR3 has 13 residues. Germline-derived CDR1 and CDR2 are SEHNR and FQNEAQ (reference sequence). The CDR3 spells CASSQGGNQPQHF. CDR3 sequence (DNA): TGTGCCAGCAGCCAAGGGGGCAATCAGCCCCAGCATTTT.

This clonotype came up once. The chain carries TRBV6-1 and TRBJ2-7; possible D gene TRBD1, 5 bases. The CDR3 is made up of 13 amino acids. V lost 3 bases to trimming and J lost 0 bases, with 6 bases between them. Germline values: CDR1 MNHNS, CDR2 SASEGT. The DNA for the CDR3 is TGTGCCAGCAGTGATGGGGCCTCCTACGAGCAGTACTTC. Translating gives CASSDGASYEQYF.